The table lists the clone carrying this TCR beta chain with a count of one. Study processing details: Estimated nucleated cell counts came from reference gene primer amplification. The table came from immunoSEQ multiplex PCR; TCRdb's copy has only in-frame clones and leaves some out. The V and J calls and clone size come from that table; D and trimming were worked out from the DNA. Of 110,000 to 150,000 clones detected, 80% to 90% appear once; the ten largest clones hold approximately 11%. This sample was taken from a study of blood T cell repertoires in COVID-19. Turning to the study itself: PBMCs, B-cell-depleted T cells, or T cells were the source of the cDNA or gDNA that made up the material.

This CDR3 is 13 amino acids long. Germline CDR1 MNHEY, CDR2 SVGAGI. The germline V and J ends were trimmed by 2 bases and 6 bases, with 10 bases remaining between them. The V call is TRBV6-5, the J call TRBJ1-1; possible D gene TRBD1, 6 bases. What was sequenced was peripheral blood. The TCR comes from a woman aged 80 or over with acute or convalescent COVID-19. CDR3 nucleotide sequence: TGTGCCAGCAGTTACGATTGGACAGCTGAAGCTTTCTTT. Its translation is CASSYDWTAEAFF.